This paragraph covers one TCR beta chain sequence. Antigen: not known. The record originates from a study of shared clonotypes between healthy human individuals. Overall study: CD8 memory received one plate per donor, CD8 naive two, CD4 memory three and CD4 naive three. Findings of the study overall: Among donors, the sharing of clonotypes was expected to be influenced by sequencing depth. A handful of donors showed sharing of approximately 5% of naive CD4 clonotypes.

Only in-frame clones appear in the TCRdb table, and some are missing; sequencing was by immunoSEQ multiplex PCR. The table lists about 710,000 clones, 55% to 85% of them singletons. Germline CDR1 is MNHNS and CDR2 is SASEGT. The CDR3 is 15 residues long. V was clipped by 6 bases and J by 5 bases, with 18 bases between them. The material sequenced was memory CD4+ T cells sorted from blood. Subset defined: CD45RA-negative fraction. The V and J genes are TRBV6-1 and TRBJ2-3; D is perhaps TRBD1 (6 bases). This TCR was recovered from a woman between 25 and 40 years old in good health. CDR3 in amino acids: CASSENRVSRDTQYF. The CDR3 DNA reads as TGTGCCAGCAGCGAAAACAGGGTCTCAAGAGATACGCAGTATTTT.